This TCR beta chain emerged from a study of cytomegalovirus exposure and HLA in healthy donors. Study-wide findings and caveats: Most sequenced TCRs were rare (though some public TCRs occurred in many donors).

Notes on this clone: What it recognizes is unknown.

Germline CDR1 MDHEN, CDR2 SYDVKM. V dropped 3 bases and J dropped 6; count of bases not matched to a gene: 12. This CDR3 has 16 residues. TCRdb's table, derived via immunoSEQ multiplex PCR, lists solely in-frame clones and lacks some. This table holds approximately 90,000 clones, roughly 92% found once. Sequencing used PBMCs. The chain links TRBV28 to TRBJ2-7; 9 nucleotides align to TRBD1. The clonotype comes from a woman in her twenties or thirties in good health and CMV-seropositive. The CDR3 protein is CASSFPQWWDRVEQYF. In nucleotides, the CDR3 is TGTGCCAGCAGTTTCCCACAATGGTGGGACAGGGTCGAGCAGTACTTC.